This TCR beta chain stems from a study of metastatic and nonmetastatic thyroid tumors. The wider study: Patients with malignant and benign thyroid disease provided blood and tumor or nodule tissue, whose repertoires were compared. General observations from the study: Reports indicated that malignant thyroid tumors showed significantly higher TCR beta diversity than benign nodules did, in blood and tumor.

Trimming took 7 bases from V and 7 from J, leaving 11 bases between them. CDR3 length: 12 residues. Germline V gives CDR1 MNHNS, CDR2 SASEGT. In the authors' methods: Clinicopathological groups differed in CDR3, with these differences serving to build a distant-metastasis classifier for papillary thyroid cancer. TCRdb reassembled clones from the PCR reads with MiXCR. Here the V and J calls rest on TCRdb's processing, not on the authors' analysis. Of fewer than 20,000 clones listed, approximately 14% were seen once; the top ten hold roughly 17%. No patient received treatment before thyroid surgery. This clone was detected a few times. The antigen is not known.

The chain is built from TRBV6-1 and TRBJ2-1, with D possibly matching TRBD2 (5 bases). This clonotype was sampled from a female donor with papillary thyroid cancer or a benign thyroid nodule (not recorded which). Some clones in this sample may be carry-over from other donors' samples. The sequenced material came from blood. The CDR3 DNA is TGTGCCAGCACGAGCGGAGCGAATGAGCAGTTCTTC. Translation: CASTSGANEQFF.